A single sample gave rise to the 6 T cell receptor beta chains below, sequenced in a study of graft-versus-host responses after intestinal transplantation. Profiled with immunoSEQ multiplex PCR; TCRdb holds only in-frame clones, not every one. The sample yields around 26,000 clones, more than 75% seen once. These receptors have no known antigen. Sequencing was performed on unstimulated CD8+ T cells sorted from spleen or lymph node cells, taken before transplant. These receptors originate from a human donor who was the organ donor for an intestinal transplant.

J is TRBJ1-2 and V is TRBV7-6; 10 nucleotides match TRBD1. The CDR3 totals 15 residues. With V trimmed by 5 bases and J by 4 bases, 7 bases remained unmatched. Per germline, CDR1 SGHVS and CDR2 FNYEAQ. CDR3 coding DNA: TGTGCCAGCAGCATGACAGGGGGCGCTTTCTATGGCTACACCTTC. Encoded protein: CASSMTGGAFYGYTF.

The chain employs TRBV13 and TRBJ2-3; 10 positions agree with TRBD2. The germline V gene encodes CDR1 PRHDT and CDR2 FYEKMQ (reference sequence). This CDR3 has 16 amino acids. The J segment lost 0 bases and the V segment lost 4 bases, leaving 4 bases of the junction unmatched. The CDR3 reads CASSSALAGSTDTQYF. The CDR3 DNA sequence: TGTGCCAGCAGCTCTGCACTAGCGGGGAGCACAGATACGCAGTATTTT.

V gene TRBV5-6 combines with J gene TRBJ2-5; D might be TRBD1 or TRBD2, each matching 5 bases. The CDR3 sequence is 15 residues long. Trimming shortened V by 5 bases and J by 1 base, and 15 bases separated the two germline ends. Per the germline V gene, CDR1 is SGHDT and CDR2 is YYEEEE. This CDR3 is CASRPGRTSQETQYF. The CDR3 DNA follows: TGTGCCAGCAGGCCGGGACGGACCAGCCAAGAGACCCAGTACTTC. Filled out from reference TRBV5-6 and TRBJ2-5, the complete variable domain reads DAGVTQSPTHLIKTRGQQVTLRCSPKSGHDTVSWYQQALGQGPQFIFQYYEEEERQRGNFPDRFSGHQFPNYSSELNVNALLLGDSALYLCASRPGRTSQETQYFGPGTRLLVL.

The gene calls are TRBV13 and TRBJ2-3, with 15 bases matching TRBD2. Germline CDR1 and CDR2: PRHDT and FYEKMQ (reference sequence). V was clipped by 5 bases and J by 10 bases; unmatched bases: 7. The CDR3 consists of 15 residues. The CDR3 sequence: CASSPRTSGGGAQYF. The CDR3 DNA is TGTGCCAGCAGCCCGCGGACTAGCGGGGGGGGAGCGCAGTATTTT.

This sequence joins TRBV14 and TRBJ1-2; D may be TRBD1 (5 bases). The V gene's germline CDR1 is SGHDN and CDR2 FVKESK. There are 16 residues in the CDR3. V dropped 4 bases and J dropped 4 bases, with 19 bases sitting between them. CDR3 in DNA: TGTGCCAGCAGCCCACCCCCCCCCGGGGCACTCTATGGCTACACCTTC. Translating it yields CASSPPPPGALYGYTF. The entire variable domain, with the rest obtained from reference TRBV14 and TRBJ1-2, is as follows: EAGVTQFPSHSVIEKGQTVTLRCDPISGHDNLYWYRRVMGKEIKFLLHFVKESKQDESGMPNNRFLAERTGGTYSTLKVQPAELEDSGVYFCASSPPPPGALYGYTFGSGTRLTVV.

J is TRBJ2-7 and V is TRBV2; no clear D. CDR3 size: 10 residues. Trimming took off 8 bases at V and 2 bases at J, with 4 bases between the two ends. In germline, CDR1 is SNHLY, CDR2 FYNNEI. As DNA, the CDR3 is TGTGCCAGCGGCCCCTACGAGCAGTACTTC. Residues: CASGPYEQYF. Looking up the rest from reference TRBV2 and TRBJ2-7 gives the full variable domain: EPEVTQTPSHQVTQMGQEVILRCVPISNHLYFYWYRQILGQKVEFLVSFYNNEISEKSEIFDDQFSVERPDGSNFTLKIRSTKLEDSAMYFCASGPYEQYFGPGTRLTVT.